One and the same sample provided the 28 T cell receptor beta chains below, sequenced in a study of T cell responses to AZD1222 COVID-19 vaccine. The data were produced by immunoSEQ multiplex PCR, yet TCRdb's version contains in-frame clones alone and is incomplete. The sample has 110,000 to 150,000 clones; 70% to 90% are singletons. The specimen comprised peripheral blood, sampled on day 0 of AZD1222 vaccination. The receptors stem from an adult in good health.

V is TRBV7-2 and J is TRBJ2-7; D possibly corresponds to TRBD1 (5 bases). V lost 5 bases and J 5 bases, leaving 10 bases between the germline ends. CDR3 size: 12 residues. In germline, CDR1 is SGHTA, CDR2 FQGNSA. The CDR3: CASSPTGHEQYF. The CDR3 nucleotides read TGTGCCAGCAGCCCCACAGGCCACGAGCAGTACTTC.

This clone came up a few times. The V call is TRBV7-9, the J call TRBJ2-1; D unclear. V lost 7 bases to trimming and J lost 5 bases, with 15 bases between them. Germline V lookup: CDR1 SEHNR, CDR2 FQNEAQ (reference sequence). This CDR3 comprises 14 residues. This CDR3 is CASILPGRNNEQFF. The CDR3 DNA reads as TGTGCCAGCATCCTACCCGGCAGGAACAATGAGCAGTTCTTC.

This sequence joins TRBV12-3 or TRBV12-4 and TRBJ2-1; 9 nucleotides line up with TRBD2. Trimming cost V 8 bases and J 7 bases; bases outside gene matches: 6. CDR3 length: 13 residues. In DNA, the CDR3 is TGTGCCAGCCGAGCGGGAGGTGGGAATGAGCAGTTCTTC. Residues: CASRAGGGNEQFF.

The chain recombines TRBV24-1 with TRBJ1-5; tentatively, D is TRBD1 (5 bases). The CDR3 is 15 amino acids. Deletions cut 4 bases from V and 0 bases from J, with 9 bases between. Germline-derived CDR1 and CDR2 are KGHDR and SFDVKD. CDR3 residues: CATSEKDSSNQPQHF. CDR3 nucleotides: TGTGCCACCAGTGAAAAAGACAGTAGCAATCAGCCCCAGCATTTT.

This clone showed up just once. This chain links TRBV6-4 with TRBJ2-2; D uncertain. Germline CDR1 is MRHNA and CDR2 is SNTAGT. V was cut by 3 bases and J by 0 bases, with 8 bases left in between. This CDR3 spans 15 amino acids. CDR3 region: CASSEDAANTGELFF. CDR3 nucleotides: TGTGCCAGCAGTGAGGATGCAGCGAACACCGGGGAGCTGTTTTTT.

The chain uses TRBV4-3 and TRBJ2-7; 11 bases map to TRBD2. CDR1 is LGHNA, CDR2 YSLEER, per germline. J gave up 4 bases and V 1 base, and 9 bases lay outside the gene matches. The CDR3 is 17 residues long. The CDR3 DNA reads TGCGCCAGCAGCCAAGGCCCCCGGGGACTAGCGGCTTACGAGCAGTACTTC. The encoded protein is CASSQGPRGLAAYEQYF.

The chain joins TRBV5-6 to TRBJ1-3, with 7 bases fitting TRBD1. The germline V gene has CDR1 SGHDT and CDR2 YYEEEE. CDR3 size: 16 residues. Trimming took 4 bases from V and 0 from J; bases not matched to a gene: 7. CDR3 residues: CASSPRTGNSGNTIYF. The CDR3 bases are TGTGCCAGCAGCCCGCGGACAGGTAACTCTGGAAACACCATATATTTT.

DNA for the CDR3: TGTGCCTGGACGCTAGGGAACACTGAAGCTTTCTTT. The encoded protein is CAWTLGNTEAFF. This chain connects TRBV30 to TRBJ1-1; unclear D gene. V was clipped by 4 bases and J by 1 base, with 7 bases between them. CDR3 length: 12 amino acids. In germline, CDR1 is GTSNPN, CDR2 SVGIG (reference sequence).

CDR3 coding DNA: TGCAGCGGCACGACAGGGAAAGAGACCCAGTACTTC. Its translation: CSGTTGKETQYF. This sequence joins TRBV29-1 and TRBJ2-5, with TRBD1 matching 7 bases. Germline assignment: CDR1 SQVTM and CDR2 ANQGSEA. The CDR3 contains 12 residues. The junction had 5 bases not matched to a gene; V was cut back by 7 bases and J by 3 bases.

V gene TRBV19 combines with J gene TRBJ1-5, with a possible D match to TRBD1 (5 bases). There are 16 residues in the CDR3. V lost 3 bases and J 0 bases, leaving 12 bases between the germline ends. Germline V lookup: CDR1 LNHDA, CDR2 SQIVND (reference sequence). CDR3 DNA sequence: TGTGCCAGTAGTATTTTGGGGGTTGATAGCAATCAGCCCCAGCATTTT. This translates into CASSILGVDSNQPQHF.

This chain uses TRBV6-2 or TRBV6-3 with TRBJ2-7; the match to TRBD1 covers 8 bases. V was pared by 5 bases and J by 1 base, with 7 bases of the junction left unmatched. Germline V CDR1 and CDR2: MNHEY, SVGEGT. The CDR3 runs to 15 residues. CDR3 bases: TGTGCCAGCAGTCCCTACAGGGGGGAGTCCTACGAGCAGTACTTC. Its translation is CASSPYRGESYEQYF.

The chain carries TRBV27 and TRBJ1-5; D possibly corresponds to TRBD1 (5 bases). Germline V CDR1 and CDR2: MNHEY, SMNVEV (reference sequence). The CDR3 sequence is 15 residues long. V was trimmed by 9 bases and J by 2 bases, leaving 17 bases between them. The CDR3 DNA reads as TGTGCCAGGACTTATCGGACAAGGCGCAATCAGCCCCAGCATTTT. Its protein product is CARTYRTRRNQPQHF.

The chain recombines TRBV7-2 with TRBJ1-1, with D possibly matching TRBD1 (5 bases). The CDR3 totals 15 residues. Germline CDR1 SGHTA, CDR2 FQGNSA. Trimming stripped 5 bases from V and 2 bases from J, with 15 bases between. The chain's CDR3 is CASSPRGTANTEAFF. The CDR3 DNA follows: TGTGCCAGCAGCCCCCGCGGGACGGCAAACACTGAAGCTTTCTTT. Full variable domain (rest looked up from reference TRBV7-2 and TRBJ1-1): GAGVSQSPSNKVTEKGKDVELRCDPISGHTALYWYRQSLGQGLEFLIYFQGNSAPDKSGLPSDRFSAERTGGSVSTLTIQRTQQEDSAVYLCASSPRGTANTEAFFGQGTRLTVV.

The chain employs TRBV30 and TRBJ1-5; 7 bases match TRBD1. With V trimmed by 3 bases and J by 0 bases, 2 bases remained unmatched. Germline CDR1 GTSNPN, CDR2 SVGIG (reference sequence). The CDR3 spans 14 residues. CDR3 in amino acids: CAWRGQHSNQPQHF. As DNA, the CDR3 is TGTGCCTGGAGGGGACAGCATAGCAATCAGCCCCAGCATTTT.

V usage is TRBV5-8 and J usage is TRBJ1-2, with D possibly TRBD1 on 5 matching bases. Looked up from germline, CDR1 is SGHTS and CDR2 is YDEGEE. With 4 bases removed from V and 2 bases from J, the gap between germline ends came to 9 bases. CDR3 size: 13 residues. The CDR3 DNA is TGTGCCAGCAGCAACCGACAGAACTATGGCTACACCTTC. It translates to CASSNRQNYGYTF.

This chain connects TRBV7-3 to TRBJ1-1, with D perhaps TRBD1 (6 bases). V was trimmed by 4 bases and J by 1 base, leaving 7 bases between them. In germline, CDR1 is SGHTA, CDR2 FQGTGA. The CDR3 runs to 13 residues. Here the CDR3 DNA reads TGTGCCAGCAGCTCGGGGGCGAACACTGAAGCTTTCTTT. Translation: CASSSGANTEAFF.

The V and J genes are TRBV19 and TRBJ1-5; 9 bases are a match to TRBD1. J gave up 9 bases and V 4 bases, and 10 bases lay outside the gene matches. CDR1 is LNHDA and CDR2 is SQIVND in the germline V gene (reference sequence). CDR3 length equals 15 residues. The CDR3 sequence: CASSSGTGSYRPQHF. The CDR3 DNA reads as TGTGCCAGTAGTAGCGGGACAGGGAGCTATCGGCCCCAGCATTTT.

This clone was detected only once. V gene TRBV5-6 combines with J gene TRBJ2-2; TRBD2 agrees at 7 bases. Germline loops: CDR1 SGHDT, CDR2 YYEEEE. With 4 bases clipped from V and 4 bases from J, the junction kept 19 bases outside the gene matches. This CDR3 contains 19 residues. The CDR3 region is CASSAGLADRRGATGELFF. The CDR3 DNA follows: TGTGCCAGCAGCGCGGGCCTAGCGGACCGAAGGGGCGCCACCGGGGAGCTGTTTTTT. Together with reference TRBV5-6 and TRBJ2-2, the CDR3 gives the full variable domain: DAGVTQSPTHLIKTRGQQVTLRCSPKSGHDTVSWYQQALGQGPQFIFQYYEEEERQRGNFPDRFSGHQFPNYSSELNVNALLLGDSALYLCASSAGLADRRGATGELFFGEGSRLTVL.

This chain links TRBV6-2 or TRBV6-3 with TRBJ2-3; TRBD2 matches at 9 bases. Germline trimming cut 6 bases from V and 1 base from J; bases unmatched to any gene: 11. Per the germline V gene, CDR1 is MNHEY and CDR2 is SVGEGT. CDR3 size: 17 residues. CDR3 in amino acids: CASSANIRTSGTDTQYF. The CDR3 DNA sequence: TGTGCCAGCAGCGCGAATATTAGGACTAGCGGCACAGATACGCAGTATTTT.

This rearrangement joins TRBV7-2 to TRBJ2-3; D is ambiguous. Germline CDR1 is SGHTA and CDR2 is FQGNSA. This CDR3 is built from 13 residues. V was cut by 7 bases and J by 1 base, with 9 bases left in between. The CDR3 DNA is TGTGCCAGCACCCATGGAGGCACAGATACGCAGTATTTT. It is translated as CASTHGGTDTQYF. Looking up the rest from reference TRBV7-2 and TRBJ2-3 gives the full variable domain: GAGVSQSPSNKVTEKGKDVELRCDPISGHTALYWYRQSLGQGLEFLIYFQGNSAPDKSGLPSDRFSAERTGGSVSTLTIQRTQQEDSAVYLCASTHGGTDTQYFGPGTRLTVL.

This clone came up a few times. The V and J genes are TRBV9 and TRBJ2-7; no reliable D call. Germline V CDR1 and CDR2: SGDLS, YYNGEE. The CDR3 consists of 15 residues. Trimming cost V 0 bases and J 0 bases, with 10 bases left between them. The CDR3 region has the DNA TGTGCCAGCAGCGTAGCGGCAGCTAGCTCCTACGAGCAGTACTTC. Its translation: CASSVAAASSYEQYF.

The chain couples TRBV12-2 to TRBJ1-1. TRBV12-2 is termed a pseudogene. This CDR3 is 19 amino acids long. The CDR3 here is CASRLGNPGGLRENTEAFF. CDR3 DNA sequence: TGTGCAAGTCGCTTAGGAAACCCGGGGGGCTTAAGGGAGAACACTGAAGCTTTCTTT.

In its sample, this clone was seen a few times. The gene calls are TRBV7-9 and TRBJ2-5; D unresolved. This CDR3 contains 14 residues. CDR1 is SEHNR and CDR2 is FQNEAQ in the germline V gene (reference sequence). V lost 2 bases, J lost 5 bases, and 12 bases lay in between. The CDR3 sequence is CASSLNEDGETQYF. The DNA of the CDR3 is TGTGCCAGCAGCTTAAACGAGGACGGCGAGACCCAGTACTTC.

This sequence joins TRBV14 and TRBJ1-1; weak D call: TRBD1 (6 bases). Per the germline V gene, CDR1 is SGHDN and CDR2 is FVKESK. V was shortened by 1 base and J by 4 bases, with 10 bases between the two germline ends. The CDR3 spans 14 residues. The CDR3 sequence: CASSQGGGGTEAFF. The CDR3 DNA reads TGTGCCAGCAGCCAAGGAGGGGGAGGCACTGAAGCTTTCTTT.

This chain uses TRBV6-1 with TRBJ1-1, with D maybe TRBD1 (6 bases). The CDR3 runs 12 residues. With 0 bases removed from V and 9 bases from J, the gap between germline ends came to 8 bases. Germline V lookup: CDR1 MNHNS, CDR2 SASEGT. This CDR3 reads CASSEADRQAFF. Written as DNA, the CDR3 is TGTGCCAGCAGTGAAGCCGACAGGCAAGCTTTCTTT.

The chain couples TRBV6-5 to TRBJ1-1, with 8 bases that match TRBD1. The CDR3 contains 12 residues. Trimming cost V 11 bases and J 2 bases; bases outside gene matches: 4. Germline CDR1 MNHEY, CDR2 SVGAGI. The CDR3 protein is CAVTGANTEAFF. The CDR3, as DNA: TGTGCCGTGACAGGGGCCAACACTGAAGCTTTCTTT.

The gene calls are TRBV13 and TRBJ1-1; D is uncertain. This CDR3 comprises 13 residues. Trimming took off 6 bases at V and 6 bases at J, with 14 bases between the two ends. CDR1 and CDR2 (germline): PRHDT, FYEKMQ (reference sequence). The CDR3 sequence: CASSPARGSEAFF. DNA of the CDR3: TGTGCCAGCAGTCCTGCCCGGGGATCTGAAGCTTTCTTT.

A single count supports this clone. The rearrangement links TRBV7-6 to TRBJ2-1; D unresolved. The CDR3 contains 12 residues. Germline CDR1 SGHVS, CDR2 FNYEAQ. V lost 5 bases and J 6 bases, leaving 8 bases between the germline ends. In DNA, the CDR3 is TGTGCCAGCAGCGGACGTGCCAATGAGCAGTTCTTC. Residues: CASSGRANEQFF.